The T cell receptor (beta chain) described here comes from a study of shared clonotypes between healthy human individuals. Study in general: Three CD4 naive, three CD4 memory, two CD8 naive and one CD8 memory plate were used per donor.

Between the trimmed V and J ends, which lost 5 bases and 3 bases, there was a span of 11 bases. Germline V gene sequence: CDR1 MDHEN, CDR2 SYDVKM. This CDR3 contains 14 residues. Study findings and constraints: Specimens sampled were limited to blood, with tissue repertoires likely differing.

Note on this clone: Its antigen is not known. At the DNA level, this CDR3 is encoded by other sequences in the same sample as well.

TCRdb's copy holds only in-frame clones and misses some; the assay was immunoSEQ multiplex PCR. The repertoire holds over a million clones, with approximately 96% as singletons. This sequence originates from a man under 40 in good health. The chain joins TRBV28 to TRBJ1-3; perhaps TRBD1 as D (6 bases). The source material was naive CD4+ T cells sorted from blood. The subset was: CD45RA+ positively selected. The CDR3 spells CASSPRGGGNTIYF. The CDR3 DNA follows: TGTGCCAGCAGTCCAAGGGGGGGTGGAAACACCATATATTTT.